This TCR beta chain was sequenced in a study of PD-1 blockade in mismatch repair-deficient tumors. Whole-study results and caveats: Tumor-resident clones, often absent from pretreatment blood, expanded after pembrolizumab and then contracted.

Worth noting for this clone: The antigen is undetermined.

The ends lost 7 bases at V and 3 bases at J; junction bases unmatched: 9. Germline values: CDR1 MNHNS, CDR2 SASEGT. The CDR3 consists of 15 residues. Assay used: immunoSEQ multiplex PCR; TCRdb lists only in-frame clones, some missing. The sample lists 85,000 to 130,000 clones; about 79% were seen once. TCR sequencing covered a few patients who responded to pembrolizumab. This TCR was sampled from an adult with mismatch repair-deficient cancer. J is TRBJ2-3 and V is TRBV6-1, with TRBD2 matching 8 bases. The material sequenced was peripheral blood, taken approximately 35 weeks after starting pembrolizumab. This CDR3 reads CASTAGLGPTDTQYF. CDR3 nucleotides: TGTGCCAGCACCGCGGGACTAGGCCCAACAGATACGCAGTATTTT.